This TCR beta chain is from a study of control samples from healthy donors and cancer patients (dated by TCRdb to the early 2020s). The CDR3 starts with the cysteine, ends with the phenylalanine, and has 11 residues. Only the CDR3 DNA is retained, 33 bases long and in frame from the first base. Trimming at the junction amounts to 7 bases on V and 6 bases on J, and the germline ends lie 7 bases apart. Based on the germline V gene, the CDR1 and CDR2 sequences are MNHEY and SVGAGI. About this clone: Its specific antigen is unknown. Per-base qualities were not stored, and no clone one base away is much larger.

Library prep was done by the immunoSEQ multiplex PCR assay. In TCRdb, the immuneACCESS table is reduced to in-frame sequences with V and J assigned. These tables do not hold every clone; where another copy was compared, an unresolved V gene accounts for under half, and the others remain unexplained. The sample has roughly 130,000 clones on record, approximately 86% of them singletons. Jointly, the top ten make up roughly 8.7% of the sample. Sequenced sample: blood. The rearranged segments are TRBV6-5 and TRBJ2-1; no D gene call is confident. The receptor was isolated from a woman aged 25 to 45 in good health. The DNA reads TGTGCCAGCACGGAGCGCAATGAGCAGTTCTTC. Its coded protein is CASTERNEQFF.